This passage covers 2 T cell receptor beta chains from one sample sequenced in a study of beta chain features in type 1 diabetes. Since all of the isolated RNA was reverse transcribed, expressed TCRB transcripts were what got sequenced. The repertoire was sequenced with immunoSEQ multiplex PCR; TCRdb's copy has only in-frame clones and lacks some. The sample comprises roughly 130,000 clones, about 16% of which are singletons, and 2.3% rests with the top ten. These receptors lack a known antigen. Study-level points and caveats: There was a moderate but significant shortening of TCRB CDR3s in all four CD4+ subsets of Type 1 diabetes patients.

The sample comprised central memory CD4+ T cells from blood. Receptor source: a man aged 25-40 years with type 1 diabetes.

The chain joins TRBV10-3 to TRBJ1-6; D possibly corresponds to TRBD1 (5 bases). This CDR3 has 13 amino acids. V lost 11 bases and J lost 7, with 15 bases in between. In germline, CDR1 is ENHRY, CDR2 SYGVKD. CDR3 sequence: CALRQQPNSPLHF. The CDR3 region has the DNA TGTGCCTTGAGACAGCAACCAAATTCACCCCTCCACTTT.

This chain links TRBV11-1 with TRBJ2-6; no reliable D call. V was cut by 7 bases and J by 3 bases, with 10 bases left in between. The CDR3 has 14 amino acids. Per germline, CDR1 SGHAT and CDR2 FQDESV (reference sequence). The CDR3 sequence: CASTLVGGANVLTF. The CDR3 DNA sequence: TGTGCCAGCACCCTAGTCGGTGGGGCCAACGTCCTGACTTTC.